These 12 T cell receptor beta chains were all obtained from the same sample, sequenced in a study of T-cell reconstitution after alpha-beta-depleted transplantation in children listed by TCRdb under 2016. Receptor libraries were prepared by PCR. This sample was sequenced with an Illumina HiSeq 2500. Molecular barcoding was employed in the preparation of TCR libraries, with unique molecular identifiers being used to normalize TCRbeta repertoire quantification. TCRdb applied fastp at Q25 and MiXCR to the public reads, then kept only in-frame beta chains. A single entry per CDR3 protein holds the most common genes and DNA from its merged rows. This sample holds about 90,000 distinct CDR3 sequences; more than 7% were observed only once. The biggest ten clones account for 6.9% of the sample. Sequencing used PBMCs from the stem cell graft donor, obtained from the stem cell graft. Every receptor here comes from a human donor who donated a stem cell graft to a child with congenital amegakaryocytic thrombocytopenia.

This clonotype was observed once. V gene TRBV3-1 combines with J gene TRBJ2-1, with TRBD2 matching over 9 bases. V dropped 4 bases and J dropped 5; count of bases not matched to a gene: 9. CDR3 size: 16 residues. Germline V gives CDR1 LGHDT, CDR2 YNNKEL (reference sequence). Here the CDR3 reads CASSPGLAGNHNEQFF. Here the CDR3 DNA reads TGTGCCAGCAGCCCTGGGCTAGCGGGAAACCACAATGAGCAGTTCTTC.

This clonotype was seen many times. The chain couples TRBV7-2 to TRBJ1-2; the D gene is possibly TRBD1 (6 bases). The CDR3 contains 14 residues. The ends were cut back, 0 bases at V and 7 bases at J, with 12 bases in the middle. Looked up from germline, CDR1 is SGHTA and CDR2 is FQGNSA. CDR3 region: CASSLAAGASGYTF. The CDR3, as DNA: TGTGCCAGCAGCTTAGCTGCAGGGGCGAGTGGCTACACCTTC.

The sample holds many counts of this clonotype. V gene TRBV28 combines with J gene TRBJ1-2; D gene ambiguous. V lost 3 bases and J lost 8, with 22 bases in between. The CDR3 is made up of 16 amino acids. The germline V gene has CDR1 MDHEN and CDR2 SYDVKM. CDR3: CASSLGIDGSLRGYTF. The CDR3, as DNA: TGTGCCAGCAGTTTGGGGATTGATGGCTCCCTGAGGGGCTACACCTTC.

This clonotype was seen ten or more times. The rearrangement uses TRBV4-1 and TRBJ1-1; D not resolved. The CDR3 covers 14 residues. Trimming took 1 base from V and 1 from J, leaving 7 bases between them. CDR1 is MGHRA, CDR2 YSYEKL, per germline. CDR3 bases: TGCGCCAGCAGCCAAGGGGTCCGGAACACTGAAGCTTTCTTT. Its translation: CASSQGVRNTEAFF.

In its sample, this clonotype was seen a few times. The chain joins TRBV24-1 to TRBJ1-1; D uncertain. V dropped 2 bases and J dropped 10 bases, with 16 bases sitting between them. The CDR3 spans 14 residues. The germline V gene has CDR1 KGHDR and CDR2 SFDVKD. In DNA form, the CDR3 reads TGTGCCACCAGTGATTCCCGTACGAGTTATCGAGCTTTCTTT. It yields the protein CATSDSRTSYRAFF.

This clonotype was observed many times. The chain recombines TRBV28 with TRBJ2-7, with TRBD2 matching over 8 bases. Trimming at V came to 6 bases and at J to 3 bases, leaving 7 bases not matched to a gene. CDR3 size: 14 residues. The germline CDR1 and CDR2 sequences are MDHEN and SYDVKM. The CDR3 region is CASRFTGTSYEQYF. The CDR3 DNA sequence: TGTGCCAGCAGATTTACCGGGACTAGCTACGAGCAGTACTTC. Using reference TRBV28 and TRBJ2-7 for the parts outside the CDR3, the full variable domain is DVKVTQSSRYLVKRTGEKVFLECVQDMDHENMFWYRQDPGLGLRLIYFSYDVKMKEKGDIPEGYSVSREKKERFSLILESASTNQTSMYLCASRFTGTSYEQYFGPGTRLTVT.

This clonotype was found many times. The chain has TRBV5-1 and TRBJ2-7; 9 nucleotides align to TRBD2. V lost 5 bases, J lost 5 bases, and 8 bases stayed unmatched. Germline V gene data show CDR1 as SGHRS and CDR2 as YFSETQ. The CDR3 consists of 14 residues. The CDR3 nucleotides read TGCGCCAGCAGATTCGCGGGAGGGCATGACGAGCAGTACTTC. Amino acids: CASRFAGGHDEQYF.

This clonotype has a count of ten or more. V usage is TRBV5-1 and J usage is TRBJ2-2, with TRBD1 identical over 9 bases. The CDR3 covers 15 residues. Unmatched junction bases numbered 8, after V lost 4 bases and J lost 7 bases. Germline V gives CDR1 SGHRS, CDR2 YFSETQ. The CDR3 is CASSITGGFDGELFF. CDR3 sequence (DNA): TGCGCCAGCAGCATCACAGGGGGCTTCGACGGGGAGCTGTTTTTT.

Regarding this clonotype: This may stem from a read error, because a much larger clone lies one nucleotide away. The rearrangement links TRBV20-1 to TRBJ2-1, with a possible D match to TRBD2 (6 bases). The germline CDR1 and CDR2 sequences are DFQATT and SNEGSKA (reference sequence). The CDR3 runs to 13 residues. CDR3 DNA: TGCGGTGCTCGCGCGGGACCTTACAATGAGCAGTTCTTC. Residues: CGARAGPYNEQFF.

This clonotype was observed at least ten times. CDR3 loop: CATSRGGDTGELFF. As DNA, the CDR3 is TGTGCCACCAGCAGAGGAGGGGACACCGGGGAGCTGTTTTTT. V and J are TRBV15 and TRBJ2-2, with D perhaps given as TRBD1 or TRBD2 (5 bases each). V dropped 1 base and J dropped 3 bases, with 6 bases sitting between them. CDR1 is LNHNV and CDR2 is YYDKDF in the germline V gene (reference sequence). This CDR3 has 14 residues.

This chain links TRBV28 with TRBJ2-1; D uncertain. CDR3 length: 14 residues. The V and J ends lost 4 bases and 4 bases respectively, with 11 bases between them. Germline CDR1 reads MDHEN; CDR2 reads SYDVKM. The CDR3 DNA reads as TGTGCCAGCAGTTCAAGGATGCGGTACAATGAGCAGTTCTTC. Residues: CASSSRMRYNEQFF.

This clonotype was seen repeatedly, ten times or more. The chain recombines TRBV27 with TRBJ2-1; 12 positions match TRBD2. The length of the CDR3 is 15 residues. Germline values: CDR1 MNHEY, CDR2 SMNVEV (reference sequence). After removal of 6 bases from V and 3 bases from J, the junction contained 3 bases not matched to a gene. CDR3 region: CASSLGLAGYNEQFF. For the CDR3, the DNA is TGTGCCAGCAGCCTGGGACTAGCGGGCTACAATGAGCAGTTCTTC.